This T cell receptor beta chain was captured by sequencing in a study of CD8+ T cells in alopecia areata. Study context: Oral tofacitinib, 5 to 10 mg twice daily, was given in an open-label trial. Study observations and caveats: As there was one nonresponder, how baseline CD8+ expansion relates to response remains uncertain. Tofacitinib produced a significant decrease in scalp clonality and in expanded CD8+ clones among the top 100.

Treatment indicated: oral pan-JAK inhibitor, 5-10 mg twice daily. Lesional scalp punch biopsies and peripheral blood came from alopecia areata patients. Germline loops: CDR1 SGHAT, CDR2 FQNNGV. This CDR3 is 16 amino acids long. The V end was cut by 2 bases, the J end by 4 bases, with 15 bases between. The authors extracted RNA and reverse transcribed it into cDNA as the sequencing template. Assay: immunoSEQ multiplex PCR; the TCRdb copy retains only in-frame clones and omits some. The sample holds 190,000 or so clones, around 58% seen once. As to this clone: Its specificity is not known.

The clonotype comes from a human donor with alopecia areata. The gene calls are TRBV11-2 and TRBJ2-1; no clear D gene. Sample: CD8+ T cells sorted from blood, taken at week 24, from a patient treated with tofacitinib. CDR3 region: CASSLRPEPHYNEQFF. As DNA, the CDR3 is TGTGCCAGCAGCTTAAGACCAGAGCCGCATTACAATGAGCAGTTCTTC. Using reference TRBV11-2 and TRBJ2-1 for the parts outside the CDR3, the full variable domain is EAGVAQSPRYKIIEKRQSVAFWCNPISGHATLYWYQQILGQGPKLLIQFQNNGVVDDSQLPKDRFSAERLKGVDSTLKIQPAKLEDSAVYLCASSLRPEPHYNEQFFGPGTRLTVL.